The sequence of this T cell receptor beta chain was determined in a study of T cells in Graves' hyperthyroidism and ophthalmopathy. Regarding this clonotype: What it binds is not known.

Among the patients, aged 18 to 65, hyperthyroidism was newly diagnosed and had lasted under 2 months. Diagnosis rested on symptoms, serum thyroxine and TRAb, thyroid ultrasound, and orbital computed tomography. Study findings and constraints: Blood also contained most expanded thyroid clonotypes above 0.001. Model predictions of ophthalmopathy came a median about 6.3 months before onset.

Amplified TCR beta CDR3 regions came from RNA transcripts. A set of HTBI primers served as the primers for a first-round RT-PCR of the TCR CDR3. One entry per CDR3 protein results from TCRdb running MiXCR on the multiplex PCR reads. Of about 95,000 distinct CDR3 sequences listed, 35% to 50% were seen once; the top ten hold about 10%. The CDR3 runs 15 residues. Germline V gene data show CDR1 as MDHEN and CDR2 as SYDVKM. The J segment lost 7 bases and the V segment lost 3 bases, leaving 12 bases of the junction unmatched. Sample: peripheral blood or thyroid tissue (not recorded which). The receptor was isolated from a woman in her twenties or thirties with Graves' hyperthyroidism. The chain employs TRBV28 and TRBJ2-7, with 7 bases lining up with TRBD1. CDR3 nucleotide sequence: TGTGCCAGCAGTTTCCGGTACAGGGGCAAGGGGGAGCAGTACTTC. Its protein product is CASSFRYRGKGEQYF.